The 15 T cell receptor beta chains reported below all come from one sample, sequenced in a study of blood T cell repertoires in COVID-19. Some clones are missing from TCRdb's copy, which holds only in-frame ones; the method was immunoSEQ multiplex PCR. The sample lists approximately 300,000 clones; approximately 91% were seen once. The material sequenced was PBMCs or T cells enriched from blood (not recorded which). Receptors were obtained from a man aged 60 to 75 who had recovered from COVID-19.

The chain combines TRBV11-2 with TRBJ1-2; 9 positions agree with TRBD1. Trimming took 5 bases from V and 5 from J; bases not matched to a gene: 12. The CDR3 is 16 amino acids. The germline CDR1 and CDR2 sequences are SGHAT and FQNNGV. CDR3 DNA sequence: TGTGCCAGCAGCGCAGAACAGGGGGCGTTAAGATATGGCTACACCTTC. This codes for CASSAEQGALRYGYTF.

The chain is built from TRBV9 and TRBJ2-3; possible D gene TRBD1, 5 bases. CDR1 and CDR2 (germline): SGDLS, YYNGEE. Trimming cost V 6 bases and J 1 base, with 15 bases left between them. This CDR3 contains 15 residues. CDR3 region: CASNSRTTRTDTQYF. As DNA, the CDR3 is TGTGCCAGCAACTCTAGGACAACTCGCACAGATACGCAGTATTTT.

The chain couples TRBV4-1 to TRBJ1-2; D might be TRBD1 (5 bases). Per the germline V gene, CDR1 is MGHRA and CDR2 is YSYEKL. Deletions cut 0 bases from V and 6 bases from J, with 14 bases between. The CDR3 extends over 15 amino acids. CDR3 in DNA: TGCGCCAGCAGCCAAGATCGTGGGACTCGAAATGGCTACACCTTC. This sequence encodes CASSQDRGTRNGYTF.

This chain uses TRBV28 with TRBJ2-5, with a tentative D call TRBD2 (6 bases). This CDR3 spans 15 amino acids. V was trimmed by 8 bases and J by 3 bases, leaving 19 bases between them. CDR1 MDHEN and CDR2 SYDVKM come from the germline V gene. CDR3 amino acids: CASCRGSSWEETQYF. The CDR3 DNA reads TGTGCCAGCTGCCGGGGGTCTAGCTGGGAAGAGACCCAGTACTTC.

This clone was detected a few times. The chain employs TRBV2 and TRBJ1-3, with D hard to call. This CDR3 spans 12 amino acids. Trimming removed 6 bases at V and 3 bases at J, with 6 bases between. The V gene's germline CDR1 is SNHLY and CDR2 FYNNEI. CDR3 in DNA: TGTGCCAGCAGGGCCGATGGAAACACCATATATTTT. It encodes CASRADGNTIYF.

V is TRBV4-2 and J is TRBJ1-4; possible D gene TRBD1, 5 bases. The CDR3 loop spans 15 amino acids. The germline gives CDR1 LGHNA, CDR2 YNFKEQ. V lost 1 base and J 2 bases, leaving 8 bases between the germline ends. The CDR3 is CASSQVTGTNEKLFF. CDR3 sequence (DNA): TGTGCCAGCAGCCAAGTTACAGGTACTAATGAAAAACTGTTTTTT.

The chain couples TRBV12-3 or TRBV12-4 to TRBJ1-1; D uncertain. Trimming pared 1 base from V and 0 bases from J, leaving 3 bases between. The CDR3 has 13 amino acids. The DNA for the CDR3 is TGTGCCAGCAGTTTAGGGCTGAACACTGAAGCTTTCTTT. Its translation: CASSLGLNTEAFF.

This chain connects TRBV7-3 to TRBJ2-6, with 10 bases fitting TRBD1. Trimming took 7 bases from V and 1 from J; bases not matched to a gene: 4. Germline V gene data show CDR1 as SGHTA and CDR2 as FQGTGA. The CDR3 is 16 amino acids. CDR3 DNA sequence: TGTGCCAGCAAGGGACAGGGGTCATCTGGGGCCAACGTCCTGACTTTC. Protein: CASKGQGSSGANVLTF.

V is TRBV7-9 and J is TRBJ2-1; 12 bases fit TRBD2. Germline-derived CDR1 and CDR2 are SEHNR and FQNEAQ (reference sequence). Unmatched junction bases numbered 8, after V lost 5 bases and J lost 9 bases. The CDR3 runs 15 residues. The CDR3 DNA is TGTGCCAGCAGCCCTAGCGGGAGGGCCCCCAGTGAGCAGTTCTTC. It translates to CASSPSGRAPSEQFF.

The genes are TRBV4-1 and TRBJ2-2; 9 nucleotides match TRBD2. V lost 1 base to trimming and J lost 7 bases; unmatched junction nucleotides: 10. Germline V CDR1 and CDR2: MGHRA, YSYEKL. The CDR3 loop spans 17 amino acids. CDR3 amino acids: CASSQVVSGGGYGELFF. CDR3 nucleotide sequence: TGCGCCAGCAGCCAAGTCGTTAGCGGGGGCGGATACGGGGAGCTGTTTTTT.

This chain joins TRBV28 and TRBJ2-3; 10 bases line up with TRBD2. The CDR3 length is 14 residues. Germline assignment: CDR1 MDHEN and CDR2 SYDVKM. V shed 9 bases and J 0 bases; nucleotides not matched to a gene: 3. CDR3 DNA: TGTGCCAGTTGGACTAGCGGTAGCACAGATACGCAGTATTTT. As protein: CASWTSGSTDTQYF.

In regard to this clone: The same CDR3 also results from other DNA sequences found in this sample. This sequence joins TRBV19 and TRBJ2-2; D perhaps matches TRBD2 (5 bases). Germline V CDR1 and CDR2: LNHDA, SQIVND (reference sequence). V lost 2 bases, J lost 5 bases, and 6 bases lay in between. This CDR3 comprises 13 residues. The CDR3 spells CASSIRGTGELFF. In DNA form, the CDR3 reads TGTGCCAGTAGTATAAGAGGGACCGGGGAGCTGTTTTTT.

The rearrangement uses TRBV12-5 and TRBJ2-1; D is possibly TRBD2 (6 bases). With 3 bases removed from V and 0 bases from J, the gap between germline ends came to 9 bases. This CDR3 comprises 15 residues. The germline CDR1 and CDR2 sequences are LGHNT and FRNRAP. This chain's CDR3 is CASGLGTDSYNEQFF. The CDR3, as DNA: TGTGCTAGTGGTTTAGGGACTGACTCCTACAATGAGCAGTTCTTC. Full variable domain (remainder filled in from reference TRBV12-5 and TRBJ2-1): DARVTQTPRHKVTEMGQEVTMRCQPILGHNTVFWYRQTMMQGLELLAYFRNRAPLDDSGMPKDRFSAEMPDATLATLKIQPSEPRDSAVYFCASGLGTDSYNEQFFGPGTRLTVL.

The V and J genes are TRBV12-2 and TRBJ2-2; the table's D call, TRBD1, was not checked against the DNA. TRBV12-2 is an annotated pseudogene. The CDR3 extends over 16 amino acids. The CDR3 here is CASRLGTKSNTGELFF. CDR3 DNA sequence: TGTGCAAGTCGCTTAGGGACAAAGTCGAACACCGGGGAGCTGTTTTTT.

This chain links TRBV15 with TRBJ2-1, with 8 bases fitting TRBD1. V shed 8 bases and J 6 bases; nucleotides not matched to a gene: 12. This CDR3 has 15 residues. CDR1 and CDR2 from the germline V gene are LNHNV and YYDKDF (reference sequence). CDR3 nucleotide sequence: TGTGCCACCCACACCCCCGGACAGGGAGGCAATGAGCAGTTCTTC. Its protein product is CATHTPGQGGNEQFF.